Listed below are T cell receptor beta chains from one sample, sequenced in a study of Graves' ophthalmopathy and Graves' hyperthyroidism. TCRdb reprocessed the multiplex PCR reads via MiXCR and lists one record per CDR3 protein. The sample consists of 300,000 to 450,000 distinct CDR3 sequences, about 18% of them appearing once. Input material: peripheral blood. These receptors were collected from an adult woman with stable Graves' hyperthyroidism. CDR3s include the opening cysteine and the closing phenylalanine or tryptophan. D genes are given only for firm matches. Where a row states a size, it is once, few, many or the class of an expanded clone; other rows omit it.

.	TRBV11-2	17	TRBJ2-2	many	TGTGCCAGCAGCAGGAATCCAGGGGACTATCACTCCAGGGAGCTGTTTTTT	CASSRNPGDYHSRELFF
.	TRBV5-1	13	TRBJ1-1	many	TGCGCCAGCAGCTTGGCGGCGTACACTGAAGCTTTCTTT	CASSLAAYTEAFF
TRBD1	TRBV6-1	16	TRBJ2-5	.	TGTGCCAGCAACTTGCCGGGACAGGGGGAACAAGAGACCCAGTACTTC	CASNLPGQGEQETQYF
.	TRBV4-2	14	TRBJ1-1	few	TGTGCCAGCAGCCAAGATAAGATTTACACTGAAGCTTTCTTT	CASSQDKIYTEAFF
.	TRBV6-5	13	TRBJ1-1	many	TGTGCCAGCAGCGTCACAGGAGACTCTGAAGCTTTCTTT	CASSVTGDSEAFF
.	TRBV29-1	12	TRBJ2-5	many	TGCAGCGTTGAAGTGGGTCGAGAGACCCAGTACTTC	CSVEVGRETQYF
TRBD1	TRBV2	14	TRBJ2-5	many	TGTGCCAGCAGTTGGGACAGGTACCAAGAGACCCAGTACTTC	CASSWDRYQETQYF
.	TRBV28	17	TRBJ1-5	many	TGTGCCAGCAGCCTCCTGGGGGCCTCTGGTAGCAATCAGCCCCAGCATTTT	CASSLLGASGSNQPQHF
.	TRBV3-1	17	TRBJ1-2	few	TGTGCCAGCAGCCAAGACTGGACGGGGGGCCGGGGCTATGGCTACACCTTC	CASSQDWTGGRGYGYTF
.	TRBV28	15	TRBJ1-1	many	TGTGCCAGCAGTTTGGGGGGGGCTAGGGGCACTGAAGCTTTCTTT	CASSLGGARGTEAFF
TRBD1	TRBV5-1	15	TRBJ1-6	many	TGCGCCAGCAGCGGGGGGACAGGGGCGAATTCACCCCTCCACTTT	CASSGGTGANSPLHF
.	TRBV24-1	12	TRBJ1-2	.	TGTGCCACCAGTACGGGGGACGATGGCTACACCTTC	CATSTGDDGYTF
.	TRBV5-1	14	TRBJ1-2	few	TGCGCCAGCAGCCCGGGACTGGGGACTCTCGGCTACACCTTC	CASSPGLGTLGYTF
TRBD2	TRBV12-3/TRBV12-4	16	TRBJ2-7	many	TGTGCCAGCAGTTTAGTCGACGGGAGGAAAACCTACGAGCAGTACTTC	CASSLVDGRKTYEQYF